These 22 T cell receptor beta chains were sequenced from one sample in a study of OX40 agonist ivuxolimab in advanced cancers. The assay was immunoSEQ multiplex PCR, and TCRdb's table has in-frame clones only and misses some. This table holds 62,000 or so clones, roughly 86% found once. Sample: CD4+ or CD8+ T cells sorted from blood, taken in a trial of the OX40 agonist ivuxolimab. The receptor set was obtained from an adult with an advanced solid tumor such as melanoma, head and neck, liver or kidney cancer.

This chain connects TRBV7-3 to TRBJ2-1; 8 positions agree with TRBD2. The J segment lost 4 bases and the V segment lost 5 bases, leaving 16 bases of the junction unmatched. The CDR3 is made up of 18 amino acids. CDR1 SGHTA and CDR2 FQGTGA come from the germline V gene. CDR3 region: CASSRLGAVAGLYNEQFF. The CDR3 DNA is TGTGCCAGCAGCAGGCTCGGGGCTGTAGCGGGACTTTACAATGAGCAGTTCTTC.

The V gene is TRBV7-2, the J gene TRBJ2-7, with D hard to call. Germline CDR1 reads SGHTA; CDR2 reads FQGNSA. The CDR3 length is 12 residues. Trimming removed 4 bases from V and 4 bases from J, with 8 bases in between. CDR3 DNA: TGTGCCAGCAGCTCCCAGGCGTACGAGCAGTACTTC. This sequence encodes CASSSQAYEQYF.

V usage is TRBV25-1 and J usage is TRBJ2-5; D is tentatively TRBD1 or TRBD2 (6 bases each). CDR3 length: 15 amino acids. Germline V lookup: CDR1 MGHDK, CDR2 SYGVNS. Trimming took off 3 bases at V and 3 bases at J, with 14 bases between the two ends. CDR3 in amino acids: CASSDGTGRKETQYF. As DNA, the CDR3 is TGTGCCAGCAGTGATGGTACAGGGAGGAAAGAGACCCAGTACTTC.

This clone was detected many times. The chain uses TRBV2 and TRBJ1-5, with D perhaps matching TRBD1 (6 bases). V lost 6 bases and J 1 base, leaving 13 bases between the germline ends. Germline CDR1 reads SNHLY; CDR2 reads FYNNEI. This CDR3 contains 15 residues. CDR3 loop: CASRGVQGSNQPQHF. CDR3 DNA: TGTGCCAGCAGGGGGGTCCAGGGGAGCAATCAGCCCCAGCATTTT.

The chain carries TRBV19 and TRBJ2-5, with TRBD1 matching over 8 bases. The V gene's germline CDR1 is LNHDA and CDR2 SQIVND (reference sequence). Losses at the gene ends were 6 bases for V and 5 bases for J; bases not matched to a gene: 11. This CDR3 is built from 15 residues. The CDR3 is CASSSGQARRETQYF. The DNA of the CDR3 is TGTGCCAGTAGCTCGGGACAGGCCAGACGGGAGACCCAGTACTTC.

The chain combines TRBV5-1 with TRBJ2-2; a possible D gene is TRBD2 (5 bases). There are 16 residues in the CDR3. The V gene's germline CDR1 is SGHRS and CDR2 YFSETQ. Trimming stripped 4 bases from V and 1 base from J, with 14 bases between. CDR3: CASSPESGLNTGELFF. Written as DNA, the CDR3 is TGCGCCAGCAGCCCAGAGTCTGGACTGAACACCGGGGAGCTGTTTTTT.

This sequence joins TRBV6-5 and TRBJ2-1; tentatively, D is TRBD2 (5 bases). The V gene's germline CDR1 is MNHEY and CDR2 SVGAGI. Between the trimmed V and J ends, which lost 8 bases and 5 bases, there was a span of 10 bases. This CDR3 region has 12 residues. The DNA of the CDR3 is TGTGCCAGCGGGAGTCCGAACAATGAGCAGTTCTTC. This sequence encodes CASGSPNNEQFF.

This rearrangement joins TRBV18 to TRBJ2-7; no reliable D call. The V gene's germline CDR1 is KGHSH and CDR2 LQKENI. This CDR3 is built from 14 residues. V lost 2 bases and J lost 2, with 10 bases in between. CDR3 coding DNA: TGTGCCAGCTCACCAGCGACTGCAACCTACGAGCAGTACTTC. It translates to CASSPATATYEQYF.

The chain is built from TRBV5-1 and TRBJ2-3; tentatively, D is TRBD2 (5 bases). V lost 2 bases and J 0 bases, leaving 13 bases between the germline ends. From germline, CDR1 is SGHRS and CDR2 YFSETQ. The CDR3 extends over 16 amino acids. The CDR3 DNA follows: TGCGCCAGCAGCTTCATTAGCGCATCTAGCACAGATACGCAGTATTTT. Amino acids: CASSFISASSTDTQYF.

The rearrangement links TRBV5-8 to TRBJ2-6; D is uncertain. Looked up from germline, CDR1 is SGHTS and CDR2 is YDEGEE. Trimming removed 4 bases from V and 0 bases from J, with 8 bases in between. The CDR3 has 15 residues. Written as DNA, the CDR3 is TGTGCCAGCAGCACCGGAAACTCTGGGGCCAACGTCCTGACTTTC. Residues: CASSTGNSGANVLTF.

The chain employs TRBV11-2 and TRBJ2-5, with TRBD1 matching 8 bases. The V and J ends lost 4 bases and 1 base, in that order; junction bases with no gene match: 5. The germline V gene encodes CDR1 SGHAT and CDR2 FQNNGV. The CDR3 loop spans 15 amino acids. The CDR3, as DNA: TGTGCCAGCAGCTCCGGACAGGGTACCCAAGAGACCCAGTACTTC. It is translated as CASSSGQGTQETQYF.

CDR3 nucleotides: TGTGCCAGCAGTTACTCGGGATCCGGGGCCAACGTCCTGACTTTC. Translating it yields CASSYSGSGANVLTF. The V and J genes are TRBV6-5 and TRBJ2-6; D is ambiguous. V was cut by 0 bases and J by 4 bases, with 7 bases left in between. The CDR3 loop spans 15 amino acids. Per the germline V gene, CDR1 is MNHEY and CDR2 is SVGAGI.

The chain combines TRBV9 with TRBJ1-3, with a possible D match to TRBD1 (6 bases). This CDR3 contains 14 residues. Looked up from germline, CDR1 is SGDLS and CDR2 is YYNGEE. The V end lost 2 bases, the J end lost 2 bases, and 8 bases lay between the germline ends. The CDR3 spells CASSVQGTGNTIYF. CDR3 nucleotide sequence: TGTGCCAGCAGCGTCCAGGGGACTGGAAACACCATATATTTT. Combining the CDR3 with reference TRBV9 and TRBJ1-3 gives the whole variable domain DSGVTQTPKHLITATGQRVTLRCSPRSGDLSVYWYQQSLDQGLQFLIQYYNGEERAKGNILERFSAQQFPDLHSELNLSSLELGDSALYFCASSVQGTGNTIYFGEGSWLTVV.

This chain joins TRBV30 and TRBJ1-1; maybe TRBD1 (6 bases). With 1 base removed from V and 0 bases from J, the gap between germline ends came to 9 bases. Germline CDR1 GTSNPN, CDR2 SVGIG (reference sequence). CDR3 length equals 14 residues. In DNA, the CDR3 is TGTGCCTGGAGTGCGGACAGAATGAACACTGAAGCTTTCTTT. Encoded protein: CAWSADRMNTEAFF.

This chain's CDR3 is CASSLEVGRADNQPQHF. DNA of the CDR3: TGCGCCAGCAGCTTGGAAGTCGGCAGGGCCGACAATCAGCCCCAGCATTTT. The genes are TRBV5-1 and TRBJ1-5, with D possibly being TRBD1 (5 bases). Germline values: CDR1 SGHRS, CDR2 YFSETQ. The CDR3 runs 17 residues. Trimming stripped 0 bases from V and 3 bases from J, with 16 bases between.

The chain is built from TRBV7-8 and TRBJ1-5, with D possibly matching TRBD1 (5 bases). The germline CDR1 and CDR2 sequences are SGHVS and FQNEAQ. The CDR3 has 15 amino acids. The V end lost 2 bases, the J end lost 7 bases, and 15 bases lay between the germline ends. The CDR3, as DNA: TGTGCCAGCAGCTTACCTGGGGGACTTGGACAGCCCCAGCATTTT. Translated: CASSLPGGLGQPQHF. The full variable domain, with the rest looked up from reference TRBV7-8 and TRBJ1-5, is GAGVSQSPRYKVAKRGQDVALRCDPISGHVSLFWYQQALGQGPEFLTYFQNEAQLDKSGLPSDRFFAERPEGSVSTLKIQRTQQEDSAVYLCASSLPGGLGQPQHFGDGTRLSIL.

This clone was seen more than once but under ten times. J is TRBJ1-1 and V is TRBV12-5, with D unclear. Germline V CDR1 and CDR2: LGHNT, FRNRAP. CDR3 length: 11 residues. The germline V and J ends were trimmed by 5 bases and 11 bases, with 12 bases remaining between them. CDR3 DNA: TGTGCTAGTGGTCTTGGACCGCGGGCTTTCTTT. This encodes CASGLGPRAFF.

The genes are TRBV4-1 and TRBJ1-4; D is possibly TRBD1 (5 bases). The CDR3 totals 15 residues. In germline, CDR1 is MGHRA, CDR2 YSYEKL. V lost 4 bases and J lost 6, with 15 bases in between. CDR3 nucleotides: TGCGCCAGCAGCCCAGCGGCCAGGGCGGATGAAAAACTGTTTTTT. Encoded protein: CASSPAARADEKLFF.

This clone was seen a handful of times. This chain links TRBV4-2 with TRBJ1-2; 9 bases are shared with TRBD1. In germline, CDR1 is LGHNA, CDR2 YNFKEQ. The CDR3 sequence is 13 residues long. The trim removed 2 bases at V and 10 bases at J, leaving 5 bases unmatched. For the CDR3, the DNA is TGTGCCAGCAGCCAACCCCGGACAGGGGACTACACCTTC. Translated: CASSQPRTGDYTF.

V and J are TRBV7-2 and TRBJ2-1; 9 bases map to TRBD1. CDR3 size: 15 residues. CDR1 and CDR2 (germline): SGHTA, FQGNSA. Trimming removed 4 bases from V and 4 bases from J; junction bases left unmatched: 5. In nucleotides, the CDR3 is TGTGCCAGCAGCTCCGACAGGGGGGCTTACAATGAGCAGTTCTTC. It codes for CASSSDRGAYNEQFF.

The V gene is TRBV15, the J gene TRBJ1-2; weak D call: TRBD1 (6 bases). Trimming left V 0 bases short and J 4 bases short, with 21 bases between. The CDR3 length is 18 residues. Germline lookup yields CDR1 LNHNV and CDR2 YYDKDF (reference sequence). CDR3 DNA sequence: TGTGCCACCAGCAGAGATCGAGGCAAGGCTGGGGGCGGCTATGGCTACACCTTC. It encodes CATSRDRGKAGGGYGYTF.

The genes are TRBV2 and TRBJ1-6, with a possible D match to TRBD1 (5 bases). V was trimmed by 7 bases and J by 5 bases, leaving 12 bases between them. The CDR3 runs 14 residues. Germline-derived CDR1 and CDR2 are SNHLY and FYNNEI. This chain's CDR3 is CASKVGTNNSPLHF. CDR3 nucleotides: TGTGCCAGCAAGGTCGGGACGAATAATTCACCCCTCCACTTT.